Below, 17 T cell receptor beta chains from the same sample are listed, as sequenced in a study of tumor-infiltrating lymphocytes in primary liver carcinoma. Unsorted bulk tissue of roughly 20-31 mg yielded co-extracted RNA and DNA. Starting from roughly 0.5 ug of total RNA, TCR beta cDNA was produced with a primer in the constant region. It was through three nested multiplex PCR rounds of slightly modified ARM-PCR that TCR beta libraries arose. The two initial PCR rounds, roughly 10 cycles each, used TRBV1-TRBV30 forward and C-beta reverse primers. TCRdb used MiXCR to reprocess the multiplex PCR reads, holding one entry per CDR3 protein. The table records 150,000 to 200,000 distinct CDR3 sequences, approximately 80% of them present only once. Sequencing input: tumor tissue from primary liver carcinoma. These receptors all stem from a man in his forties with primary liver carcinoma and hepatitis B virus infection.

The V and J genes are TRBV4-1 and TRBJ2-5; TRBD2 might be the D (5 bases). Deletions cut 5 bases from V and 1 base from J, with 23 bases between. This CDR3 comprises 18 residues. Per germline, CDR1 MGHRA and CDR2 YSYEKL. The CDR3 DNA sequence: TGCGCCAGCAGCTCTTCAGGAGGCACCGCTAGCCGCCAAGAGACCCAGTACTTC. Translating it yields CASSSSGGTASRQETQYF.

This clonotype was detected a few times. Given a much more abundant clone one base away, this may be a read error. V gene TRBV5-1 combines with J gene TRBJ1-1; D unclear. This CDR3 has 13 residues. The germline V gene has CDR1 SGHRS and CDR2 YFSETQ. Here the CDR3 DNA reads TGCGCCAGCAGCTTGGTAATAAACACTGAAGTTTTCTTT. Translating gives CASSLVINTEVFF. Based on the CDR3 plus reference TRBV5-1 and TRBJ1-1, the full variable domain is KAGVTQTPRYLIKTRGQQVTLSCSPISGHRSVSWYQQTPGQGLQFLFEYFSETQRNKGNFPGRFSGRQFSNSRSEMNVSTLELGDSALYLCASSLVINTEVFFGQGTRLTVV.

V and J are TRBV11-2 and TRBJ2-7, with 9 bases lining up with TRBD2. Looked up from germline, CDR1 is SGHAT and CDR2 is FQNNGV. The V segment lost 2 bases and the J segment 9 bases; nucleotides outside the gene matches: 11. CDR3 size: 15 residues. Written as DNA, the CDR3 is TGTGCCAGCAGCTTAACCCTAGCGGGGCCTGGCGTGCAGTACTTC. As protein: CASSLTLAGPGVQYF.

On this clonotype: This sequence may be a read error, since a much larger clone differs from it by one base. The chain recombines TRBV5-1 with TRBJ2-5; D assignment may be TRBD1 or TRBD2 (6 bases each). Trimming took 0 bases from V and 3 from J, leaving 12 bases between them. This CDR3 has 15 residues. CDR1 is SGHRS and CDR2 is YFSETQ in the germline V gene. The CDR3 loop is CASSLVGGQEETQYF. The CDR3 region has the DNA TGCGCCAGCAGCTTGGTCGGGGGACAAGAAGAGACCCAGTACTTC. Full variable domain (outside the CDR3, taken from reference TRBV5-1 and TRBJ2-5): KAGVTQTPRYLIKTRGQQVTLSCSPISGHRSVSWYQQTPGQGLQFLFEYFSETQRNKGNFPGRFSGRQFSNSRSEMNVSTLELGDSALYLCASSLVGGQEETQYFGPGTRLLVL.

This clonotype occurred once. A read error may explain this, as a much larger clone is one base away. This chain connects TRBV5-1 to TRBJ1-6; perhaps TRBD1 as D (5 bases). The V gene's germline CDR1 is SGHRS and CDR2 YFSETQ. There are 14 residues in the CDR3. CDR3 residues: CVSSSTGGDSPLHF. CDR3 DNA sequence: TGCGTCAGCAGCTCTACAGGTGGGGATTCACCCCTCCACTTT.

A word on this clonotype: The junction and the germline gene differ at one end; a read error may be behind it. The chain recombines TRBV11-2 with TRBJ2-1; no reliable D call. CDR1 and CDR2 from the germline V gene are SGHAT and FQNNGV. The length of the CDR3 is 13 residues. CDR3 DNA: TGTGCCAGCAGCTCAGAAATATACAATGAGCATTTATTC. Translating it yields CASSSEIYNEHLF.

With regard to this clonotype: In this CDR3 the conserved last residue, phenylalanine or tryptophan, is missing, so a read error is likely. This chain uses TRBV6-1 with TRBJ1-5; no reliable D call. The CDR3 covers 14 residues. Germline assignment: CDR1 MNHNS and CDR2 SASEGT. The CDR3 region has the DNA TGTGCCAGCAGTGAAGTGGGTGGCAATCGGCCCCAGCATTCT. It is translated as CASSEVGGNRPQHS.

The J gene is TRBJ2-1, the V gene TRBV5-4, with D perhaps TRBD1 or TRBD2 (5 bases each). Trimming took 5 bases from V and 6 from J, leaving 15 bases between them. CDR3 size: 14 residues. Germline V gene lookup returns CDR1 SGHNT and CDR2 YYREEE (reference sequence). The chain's CDR3 is CASRLRGPTNEQFF. The CDR3 DNA follows: TGTGCCAGCAGGCTCCGGGGCCCTACCAATGAGCAGTTCTTC. Full variable domain (outside the CDR3, taken from reference TRBV5-4 and TRBJ2-1): ETGVTQSPTHLIKTRGQQVTLRCSSQSGHNTVSWYQQALGQGPQFIFQYYREEENGRGNFPPRFSGLQFPNYSSELNVNALELDDSALYLCASRLRGPTNEQFFGPGTRLTVL.

The rearrangement links TRBV6-5 to TRBJ2-7; possibly TRBD1 or TRBD2 for D (5 bases each). The V end was cut by 10 bases, the J end by 7 bases, with 23 bases between. CDR1 is MNHEY and CDR2 is SVGAGI in the germline V gene. CDR3 length: 14 amino acids. In DNA form, the CDR3 reads TGTGCCAACACCCGGACATTAAATAGGAGGGAGCAGTACTTC. Translation: CANTRTLNRREQYF.

A remark on this clonotype: A junction boundary mismatches the germline segment, possibly from a read error. The V and J genes are TRBV6-5 and TRBJ2-3, with D perhaps given as TRBD1 or TRBD2 (5 bases each). From germline, CDR1 is MNHEY and CDR2 SVGAGI. The CDR3 contains 13 residues. CDR3 protein: CASNYPGLGTEYF. The CDR3 DNA reads as TGTGCCAGCAATTACCCGGGCCTAGGGACGGAGTATTTT.

A remark on this clonotype: Mismatch with germline at one junction end may stem from a read error. The chain couples TRBV4-1 to TRBJ2-2; D could derive from TRBD1 or TRBD2 (5 bases each). The germline CDR1 and CDR2 sequences are MGHRA and YSYEKL. The CDR3 spans 15 residues. CDR3 nucleotides: TGCGCCAGCAGTCCTGGGGCCGTTAACACCGGGGAGATGTTTTTT. It translates to CASSPGAVNTGEMFF.

A note on this clonotype: A junction end diverges from the germline sequence, so it may reflect a read error. The chain has TRBV29-1 and TRBJ2-5, with D maybe TRBD2 (6 bases). The CDR3 has 13 amino acids. CDR1 SQVTM and CDR2 ANQGSEA come from the germline V gene. CDR3 nucleotide sequence: TGCAGCGTTGACACATCTGGGGGGAAGACCCACTACTTC. Protein sequence: CSVDTSGGKTHYF.

As concerns this clonotype: At one of its ends the junction is not consistent with the germline gene, which may arise from a read error. The genes are TRBV12-3 or TRBV12-4 and TRBJ2-1, with 8 bases fitting TRBD2. This CDR3 contains 16 residues. CDR3 in amino acids: CTSSFRTIGRVYEQFF. For the CDR3, the DNA is TGTACCAGCAGTTTTCGGACTATCGGGAGGGTCTATGAGCAGTTCTTC.

Comments on this clonotype: This may stem from a read error, because a much larger clone lies one nucleotide away. The chain employs TRBV24-1 and TRBJ2-1, with TRBD1 matching over 9 bases. The CDR3 is made up of 15 amino acids. From germline, CDR1 is KGHDR and CDR2 SFDVKD. For the CDR3, the DNA is TGTGCCGCCAGTGACTCGGGGACAGGGAACAATGAGCAGTTCTTC. Encoded protein: CAASDSGTGNNEQFF.

The chain has TRBV14 and TRBJ2-1, with 8 positions matching TRBD2. This CDR3 region has 16 residues. Germline CDR1 is SGHDN and CDR2 is FVKESK. Unmatched junction bases numbered 19, after V lost 9 bases and J lost 9 bases. The CDR3 DNA follows: TGTGCCAGTAGTGGCGTAGCGGGATGGGTAAAGAGTGAGCAGTTCTTC. Its protein is CASSGVAGWVKSEQFF. The whole variable domain, filled in from reference TRBV14 and TRBJ2-1, reads EAGVTQFPSHSVIEKGQTVTLRCDPISGHDNLYWYRRVMGKEIKFLLHFVKESKQDESGMPNNRFLAERTGGTYSTLKVQPAELEDSGVYFCASSGVAGWVKSEQFFGPGTRLTVL.

This chain links TRBV5-6 with TRBJ2-3; TRBD2 agrees at 9 bases. Germline assignment: CDR1 SGHDT and CDR2 YYEEEE. The CDR3 extends over 18 amino acids. J lost 3 bases, V lost 6 bases, and 17 bases had no gene match. Written as DNA, the CDR3 is TGTGCCAGCAACATGGCAGCAGGGCGGGAGGGCCGTACAGATACGCAGTATTTT. This translates into CASNMAAGREGRTDTQYF. The complete variable domain, with remaining parts taken from reference TRBV5-6 and TRBJ2-3, reads DAGVTQSPTHLIKTRGQQVTLRCSPKSGHDTVSWYQQALGQGPQFIFQYYEEEERQRGNFPDRFSGHQFPNYSSELNVNALLLGDSALYLCASNMAAGREGRTDTQYFGPGTRLTVL.

Details on this clonotype: One end of the junction is discordant with germline, which a read error may explain. This chain links TRBV6-6 with TRBJ1-1, with D possibly matching TRBD1 (6 bases). The CDR3 contains 13 residues. CDR1 is MNHNY, CDR2 SVGAGI, per germline (reference sequence). In DNA form, the CDR3 reads TGTGCCAACAGCACAAGGGGGACTGCTGAACCTTTCTTT. It yields the protein CANSTRGTAEPFF.